What follows is one T cell receptor (beta chain) and its context. This clone was seen a few times. Its antigen specificity is not known. No base qualities exist here, and no much larger clone lies one base off it. Ends trimmed: V by 6 bases, J by 7 bases; bases unmatched to a gene: 1. According to the germline V gene, CDR1 reads SQVTM and CDR2 reads ANQGSEA. The CDR3 covers 11 residues, taking in both the cysteine and the phenylalanine. CDR3 DNA only is kept here, 33 bases in frame from base 1. Library prep was done by the immunoSEQ multiplex PCR assay. A mixture of 60 forward primers for TCR Vbeta segments and 13 reverse primers for TCR Jbeta segments was used in the multiplex PCR. A multiplex PCR assay on genomic DNA amplified the CDR3 region of rearranged TCR beta genes. The amplified TCR beta libraries were sequenced on the Illumina HiSeq System as 87-base-pair reads. From the authors' description of their analysis: In a later analysis, about 80 million unique TCR beta chains were counted across the 666 repertoires, and roughly 10 million of these chains were shared by at least two donors. To remove PCR and sequencing errors, raw reads were error-corrected and collapsed into unique sequences using a nearest-neighbor algorithm that merged closely related sequences. V, D and J gene segments were assigned by aligning CDR3 sequences to IMGT reference sequences. Each retained sequence needed at least a six-nucleotide match to both a V gene segment and a J gene segment. A rearrangement counted as productive if the CDR3 had no stop codons and remained in frame with V and J, and every other rearrangement counted as non-productive. CDR3 was defined according to IMGT convention as the region running from the second conserved V-encoded cysteine to the conserved J-encoded phenylalanine. The earlier analysis of about 620 of the donors excluded sequences that lacked an unambiguous match to a single V gene segment. In an earlier analysis of a few hundred of the donors, V segments were called functional above 56.7% productive rearrangements and were called segregating when the between-donor standard deviation exceeded 5%. A statistical classification framework was built to diagnose cytomegalovirus status from the catalog of TCR beta chain sequences. In a later analysis, V and J genes were assigned by comparing TCR nucleotide sequences against IMGT/GENE-DB human TR gene sequences. Using the TCRdist pipeline, a later analysis assigned CDR3 sequences along with most-parsimonious VDJ recombination scenarios. In a later analysis, each TCR beta chain was defined by its CDR3 amino acid sequence together with its V-gene family, and reads lacking a unique V-gene family were excluded. A later analysis removed 592 highly shared, low-generation-probability nucleotide sequences to deal with suspected cross-contamination and a sequencing artifact. In a later analysis, a clonal expansion index was calculated for each public chain from normalized within-repertoire ranks of inferred template counts. In a later analysis, generation probabilities were computed using a VDJ recombination model fitted to out-of-frame rearrangements, and the results were checked against IGoR. Hypergeometric tests were used in a later analysis to score TCR-TCR, TCR-HLA and TCR-CMV co-occurrence, with a repertoire-size bias correction applied to the TCR pairs. In a later analysis, false discovery rates were estimated by permuting HLA or CMV assignments 20 times. In a later analysis, co-occurring TCRs were grouped with DBSCAN, and TCRdist sequence similarity was added when clustering was performed within HLA-allele-positive subsets. Repertoires with fewer than 30,000 or more than 120,000 public chains, plus five repertoires with anomalous nucleotide sharing, were excluded from co-occurrence clustering. As stored in TCRdb, this immuneACCESS dataset retains in-frame rearrangements with V and J assigned. A fraction of the clones does not appear; measured against another copy, unresolved V genes explain less than half of the discrepancy, and the remainder lacks a known reason. V and J calls and clone size are copied from that table; D and trimming were computed from the DNA. This sample comprises about 160,000 clones, around 75% of them detected only once. The ten largest clones capture around 3% of the sample.

This sample is drawn from a study of cytomegalovirus exposure and HLA in healthy donors (dated by TCRdb to about 2017). For context, the study as a whole: According to an earlier analysis of a few hundred of the donors, about 179 million T cells yielded roughly 110 million unique TCR beta sequences and about 300 Gb of sequence data. Roughly 300 gigabases of sequencing data and around 80 million unique TCR sequences made up an early release that covered approximately 620 HLA-typed donors. The genetic ancestry cluster associated with self-reported Caucasian donors included around 76% of the 350 to 500 genotyped donors. The study aimed to test whether signatures of past pathogen exposure could be identified by cataloging public T cell receptors. The study profiled the T cell repertoires of more than 500 subjects by immunosequencing and related them to cytomegalovirus serostatus. Along with the approximately 650-subject first cohort, a separate validation cohort of over a hundred different subjects was used. High-throughput TCR immunosequencing, statistical association of individual TCRs with disease status, and machine learning were combined to predict cytomegalovirus infection status. A later analysis re-analyzed previously published TCR beta repertoires from several hundred donors and added high-resolution HLA genotyping to study TCR occurrence patterns. In the later analysis, no new phenotypic data were used to find candidate immune exposures; instead, reliance was placed on TCR beta sequences and their occurrence across donors. In an earlier analysis of 500 to 650 of the donors, high-throughput TCR beta sequencing was used to judge whether each TCR beta V gene segment behaved as functional or pseudogenic. Donor age, sex, ethnicity and CMV serostatus were compiled alongside the repertoire data. Genome-wide SNP genotypes for about three fifths of the roughly 700 donors were used in a later genetic analysis, which treated that subset as a discovery cohort. Every discovery cohort repertoire had been produced on one sequencing platform. Both class I and class II loci were covered by HLA typing, at four-digit resolution. Typing coverage varied by locus: about 620-630 donors for A, B, C, DRB1 and DQB1; under 550 for DQA1; about 600 for DPA1; around 450 for DPB1. Roughly five DR-DQ haplotypes were treated as single units for association and clustering because of strong linkage in the cohort. Among under 450 genotyped donors of the cohort, an average of 235,054 unique TCR beta nucleotide sequences were sequenced per donor, approximately 20% of them non-productive. The full study reports these points: In a later analysis, around 15,000 TCR beta sequences were associated with specific HLA alleles at a false discovery rate of 0.05. In the study, some 160 TCR beta chains were listed as associated with cytomegalovirus. In an earlier analysis of around 600 of the donors, most TCR beta V segments appeared in productive rearrangements about 87% or about 30% of the time, broadly matching IMGT annotations. The classifier was reported to diagnose cytomegalovirus status with high specificity and sensitivity in both the original and validation cohorts. Assigning TCR associations to individual alleles was difficult when HLA alleles, especially DR and DQ, strongly co-occurred. Most CMV-associated TCR beta chains appeared to be HLA-restricted in a later analysis, and the HLA associations seemed to be driven largely by CMV exposure. Some IMGT-functional V segments, including TRBV6-2 and TRBV6-3, could not be told apart with the 87-base-pair reads, so those segments were excluded. In a later genetic analysis, a missense DCLRE1C variant was associated with V-gene and J-gene trimming of TCR beta chains, and the association was replicated in an independent cohort. The cohort was sequenced for TCR beta chains only, and without alpha or paired-chain data the features that could be detected were limited. Roughly uniform sequencing depth across donors was assumed in presence/absence analyses, although this assumption may not hold. A further reported finding was that TCR beta sequences accurately predicted the HLA-A and HLA-B alleles for most subjects in the first cohort. A group of highly shared sequence variants was considered likely to be a technical artifact of the sequencing pipeline. Linkage disequilibrium might explain the correlated functional status among segregating V segments, but an unknown experimental factor could not be excluded. In a later analysis, HLA-associated TCR beta chains were found to be more clonally expanded and to have lower generation probabilities than equally common non-associated chains. For the cohort, immune exposure information was limited to CMV serostatus. In a later genetic analysis, fewer N-insertions in productive TCRs were reported among donors in an Asian-associated ancestry cluster than the roughly 700-donor mean. In a later analysis, TCR association rates were found to vary across HLA loci, with the most associated TCRs seen for DRB1 alleles and the fewest for HLA-C alleles. The authors suggested that the approach could potentially be generalized to other disease states and immunological phenotypes. In vitro tests confirmed that a few of the cytomegalovirus-associated TCR beta chains recognize cytomegalovirus antigens. Several of the top co-occurrence clusters appeared to be linked to parvovirus B19, influenza, CMV and Epstein-Barr virus, according to a later analysis. HLA typing was unavailable for some donors at each locus, so association tests used only the typed subset. Across donors, most TCR sequences were observed very rarely, whereas some public TCRs were present in many individuals. Because counts were too low, more than 15 rarely observed V segments, including chromosome 9 orphons, were excluded from the earlier analysis of around 590 of the donors.

In total, just over 650 healthy bone marrow donors made up the cohort. At the time of sampling, all cohort members were nominally healthy, though unrecorded immune exposures were likely present. The donor was CMV seropositive and was included in the group of approximately 300 seropositive cohort members. Each donor provided a peripheral blood sample, and peripheral blood mononuclear cells were used for TCR beta sequencing. Genomic DNA extraction from the blood cell samples was performed with the Qiagen DNeasy Blood Extraction Kit. The sequence was collected from a woman aged 45 to 65 in good health and CMV-seropositive. Material for sequencing was PBMCs. The rearrangement joined TRBV29-1 to TRBJ2-1, with 9 bases aligning to TRBD1. CDR3 sequence: CSVDRGNEQFF. At the DNA level, the sequence is TGCAGCGTAGACAGGGGGAATGAGCAGTTCTTC.